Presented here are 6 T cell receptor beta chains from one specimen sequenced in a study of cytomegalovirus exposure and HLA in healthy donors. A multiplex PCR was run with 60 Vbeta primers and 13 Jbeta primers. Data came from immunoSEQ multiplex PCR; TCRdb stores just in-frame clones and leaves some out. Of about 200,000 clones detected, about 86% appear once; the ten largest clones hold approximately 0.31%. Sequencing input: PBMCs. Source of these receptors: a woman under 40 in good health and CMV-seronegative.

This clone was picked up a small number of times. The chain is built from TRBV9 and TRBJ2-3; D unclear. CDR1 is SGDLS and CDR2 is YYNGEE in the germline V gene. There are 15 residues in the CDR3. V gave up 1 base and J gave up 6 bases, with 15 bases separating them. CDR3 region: CASSVSPSMEDTQYF. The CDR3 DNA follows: TGTGCCAGCAGCGTAAGCCCCTCTATGGAGGATACGCAGTATTTT.

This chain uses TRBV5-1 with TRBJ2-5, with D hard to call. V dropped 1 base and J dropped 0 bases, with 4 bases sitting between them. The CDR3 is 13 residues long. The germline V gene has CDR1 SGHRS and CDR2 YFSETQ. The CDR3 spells CASSLSNQETQYF. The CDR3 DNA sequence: TGCGCCAGCAGCTTGTCAAACCAAGAGACCCAGTACTTC.

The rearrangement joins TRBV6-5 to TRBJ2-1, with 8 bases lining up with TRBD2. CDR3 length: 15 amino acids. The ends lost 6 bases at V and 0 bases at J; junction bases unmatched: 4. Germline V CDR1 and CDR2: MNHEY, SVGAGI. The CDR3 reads CASSFGTSSYNEQFF. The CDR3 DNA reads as TGTGCCAGCAGCTTCGGGACTAGCTCCTACAATGAGCAGTTCTTC.

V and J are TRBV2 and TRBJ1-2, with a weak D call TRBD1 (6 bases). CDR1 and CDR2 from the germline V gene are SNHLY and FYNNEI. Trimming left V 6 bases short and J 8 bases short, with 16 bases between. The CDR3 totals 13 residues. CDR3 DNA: TGTGCCAGCAGACTCACAGGGAATAGAGGCTACACCTTC. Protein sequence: CASRLTGNRGYTF.

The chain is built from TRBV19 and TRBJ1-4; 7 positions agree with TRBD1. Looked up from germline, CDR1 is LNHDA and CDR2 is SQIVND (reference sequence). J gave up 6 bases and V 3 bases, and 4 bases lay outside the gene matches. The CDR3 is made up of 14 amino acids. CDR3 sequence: CASSIWQGDEKLFF. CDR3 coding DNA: TGTGCCAGTAGTATTTGGCAGGGGGATGAAAAACTGTTTTTT.

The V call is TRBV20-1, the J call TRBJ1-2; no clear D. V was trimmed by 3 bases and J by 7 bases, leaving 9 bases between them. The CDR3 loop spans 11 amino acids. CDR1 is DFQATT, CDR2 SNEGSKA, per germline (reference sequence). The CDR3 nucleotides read TGCAGTGCTAGGGCTAGACCTGGCTACACCTTC. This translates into CSARARPGYTF.